Below, 31 T cell receptor beta chains from the same sample are listed, as sequenced in a study of CD8+CD57+ T cells in acquired aplastic anemia (dated by TCRdb to 2017 to 2018). The patients picked for sequencing were ones in whom flow cytometry had shown an expansion of CD8+CD57+ cells. These reads were obtained on an Illumina HiSeq 2000. Genomic DNA was used as template for profiling of TCR beta VDJ combinations and CDR3 sequences. TCRdb ran its own pipeline on the public reads, namely fastp trimming at Q25 and MiXCR clone calling, and kept in-frame beta chains. All rows with the same CDR3 protein become a single entry with the most common DNA and genes. For this sample there are around 200,000 distinct CDR3 sequences; around 50% appear just once. The ten largest clones represent roughly 13% of the sample. Sequenced sample: sorted CD4+, CD8+, or CD8+CD57+ T cells (not recorded which) from PBMCs. The receptors derive from a human donor with aplastic anemia.

This clonotype was found many times. V and J are TRBV9 and TRBJ2-1; D might be TRBD1 (6 bases). The CDR3 loop spans 18 amino acids. CDR1 and CDR2 (germline): SGDLS, YYNGEE. V lost 0 bases to trimming and J lost 0 bases, with 16 bases between them. CDR3 loop: CASSVAPGTISSYNEQFF. The CDR3 region has the DNA TGTGCCAGCAGCGTAGCTCCCGGGACAATCAGCTCCTACAATGAGCAGTTCTTC. The entire variable domain, with the rest obtained from reference TRBV9 and TRBJ2-1, is as follows: DSGVTQTPKHLITATGQRVTLRCSPRSGDLSVYWYQQSLDQGLQFLIQYYNGEERAKGNILERFSAQQFPDLHSELNLSSLELGDSALYFCASSVAPGTISSYNEQFFGPGTRLTVL.

The CDR3 DNA sequence: TGTGCCATCAGTGGGACGGGGAGGCGCGGGCCCCAGCATTTT. As protein: CAISGTGRRGPQHF. The chain couples TRBV10-3 to TRBJ1-5; D call uncertain. This CDR3 is 14 amino acids long. Deletions cut 4 bases from V and 9 bases from J, with 16 bases between. The germline CDR1 and CDR2 sequences are ENHRY and SYGVKD.

The chain employs TRBV2 and TRBJ1-6; 7 bases align to TRBD1. The CDR3 sequence is 15 residues long. Trimming removed 4 bases from V and 7 bases from J; junction bases left unmatched: 7. Germline values: CDR1 SNHLY, CDR2 FYNNEI. The CDR3 sequence: CASSVGDRENSPLHF. The CDR3 region has the DNA TGTGCCAGCAGTGTAGGCGACAGGGAGAATTCACCCCTCCACTTT.

The J gene is TRBJ1-6, the V gene TRBV19; D is undetermined. Looked up from germline, CDR1 is LNHDA and CDR2 is SQIVND (reference sequence). This CDR3 spans 14 amino acids. V was cut by 1 base and J by 6 bases, with 7 bases left in between. The CDR3 reads CASSIVTVNSPLHF. The CDR3 DNA reads TGTGCCAGTAGTATAGTTACCGTTAATTCACCCCTCCACTTT.

The CDR3, as DNA: TGTGCCAGCAGTGAAGAATTGAGGGGGCAGCCCCAGCATTTT. Translating gives CASSEELRGQPQHF. The chain joins TRBV2 to TRBJ1-5, with D perhaps TRBD1 (6 bases). V was shortened by 1 base and J by 7 bases, with 11 bases between the two germline ends. Germline V lookup: CDR1 SNHLY, CDR2 FYNNEI. The CDR3 extends over 14 amino acids.

This clonotype was detected many times. This chain connects TRBV5-6 to TRBJ2-1; 9 bases map to TRBD1. Germline V gene data show CDR1 as SGHDT and CDR2 as YYEEEE. V lost 4 bases, J lost 4 bases, and 6 bases stayed unmatched. This CDR3 has 15 residues. CDR3: CASSPRDREYNEQFF. CDR3 DNA sequence: TGTGCCAGCAGCCCCCGGGACAGGGAGTACAATGAGCAGTTCTTC. Variable domain in full (rest from reference TRBV5-6 and TRBJ2-1): DAGVTQSPTHLIKTRGQQVTLRCSPKSGHDTVSWYQQALGQGPQFIFQYYEEEERQRGNFPDRFSGHQFPNYSSELNVNALLLGDSALYLCASSPRDREYNEQFFGPGTRLTVL.

This clonotype was seen ten or more times. This chain uses TRBV29-1 with TRBJ2-3; D may be TRBD1 (5 bases). This CDR3 region has 14 residues. The germline V gene encodes CDR1 SQVTM and CDR2 ANQGSEA. Trimming cost V 1 base and J 6 bases, with 14 bases left between them. CDR3 nucleotide sequence: TGCAGCGTTGAAGTCAGGGCTCTCATTGATACGCAGTATTTT. Amino acids: CSVEVRALIDTQYF.

This chain joins TRBV19 and TRBJ1-2, with TRBD1 as a possible D gene (6 bases). CDR1 and CDR2 from the germline V gene are LNHDA and SQIVND (reference sequence). This CDR3 has 14 residues. Trimming took off 8 bases at V and 0 bases at J, with 13 bases between the two ends. CDR3 in amino acids: CASHRGPANYGYTF. DNA of the CDR3: TGTGCCAGTCACCGGGGGCCAGCTAACTATGGCTACACCTTC.

This clonotype was found a few times. The chain links TRBV7-9 to TRBJ2-1; D not resolved. V was trimmed by 6 bases and J by 7 bases, leaving 10 bases between them. Germline V lookup: CDR1 SEHNR, CDR2 FQNEAQ (reference sequence). This CDR3 has 12 amino acids. The CDR3: CASSWSANEQFF. CDR3 nucleotides: TGTGCCAGCAGTTGGAGCGCGAATGAGCAGTTCTTC. Together with reference TRBV7-9 and TRBJ2-1, the CDR3 gives the full variable domain: DTGVSQNPRHKITKRGQNVTFRCDPISEHNRLYWYRQTLGQGPEFLTYFQNEAQLEKSRLLSDRFSAERPKGSFSTLEIQRTEQGDSAMYLCASSWSANEQFFGPGTRLTVL.

In this sample, this clonotype turned up many times. The chain carries TRBV12-3 or TRBV12-4 and TRBJ1-3, with 8 bases identical to TRBD1. The CDR3 loop spans 14 amino acids. Trimming took 6 bases from V and 7 from J; bases not matched to a gene: 8. DNA for the CDR3: TGTGCCAGCAGCTCGGACAGGGCCCGGAACACCATATATTTT. Protein sequence: CASSSDRARNTIYF.

The chain links TRBV3-1 to TRBJ2-1; D unclear. Germline V gene data show CDR1 as LGHDT and CDR2 as YNNKEL (reference sequence). Trimming removed 4 bases from V and 10 bases from J, with 11 bases in between. This CDR3 spans 12 amino acids. The CDR3 loop reads CASSLTHGEQFF. The CDR3 nucleotides are TGTGCCAGCAGCCTAACGCACGGGGAGCAGTTCTTC.

The V call is TRBV20-1, the J call TRBJ2-3, with 9 positions matching TRBD1. J gave up 9 bases and V 3 bases, and 10 bases lay outside the gene matches. The CDR3 length is 14 residues. CDR1 is DFQATT and CDR2 is SNEGSKA in the germline V gene (reference sequence). The CDR3 DNA sequence: TGCAGTGCTAGGGGCACAGGGGGCGGAGACACGCAGTATTTT. As protein: CSARGTGGGDTQYF.

On this clonotype: The conserved closing phenylalanine or tryptophan is absent in this CDR3, likely reflecting a read error. The genes are TRBV7-1 and TRBJ2-7; D not resolved. TRBV7-1 is marked as an open reading frame, function uncertain. The CDR3 sequence is 14 residues long. V gave up 2 bases and J gave up 4 bases, with 12 bases separating them. Here the CDR3 DNA reads TGTGCCAGCAGCTCACCGCAGACCTTTTACGAGCAGTACTCC. This encodes CASSSPQTFYEQYS.

This clonotype was seen many times. This chain uses TRBV4-2 with TRBJ2-3; D is perhaps TRBD1 (5 bases). The CDR3 has 11 residues. V was trimmed by 6 bases and J by 10 bases, leaving 11 bases between them. Germline-derived CDR1 and CDR2 are LGHNA and YNFKEQ. CDR3 bases: TGTGCCAGCAGGCAGGGCTTCGCGCAGTATTTT. This codes for CASRQGFAQYF.

Comment on this clonotype: Lacking the conserved final phenylalanine or tryptophan, this CDR3 likely reflects a read error. It is unclear where the CDR3 begins or ends on the DNA, so no DNA is shown, and the CDR3 is as TCRdb lists it. The chain carries TRBV24-1 and TRBJ1-6. Per the germline V gene, CDR1 is KGHDR and CDR2 is SFDVKD. 9 amino acids form the CDR3, both terminal residues included. This CDR3 is CATSDLRVA.

About this clonotype: Being one base from a much bigger clone, this may be a read error. Since no conserved phenylalanine or tryptophan closes the CDR3, a read error is the likely cause. DNA for the CDR3: TGTGCCAGCAGGTTTCTAGCGGGGACCGGGCCAGATACGCAGTATTTA. Its translation is CASRFLAGTGPDTQYL. The chain recombines TRBV5-4 with TRBJ2-3; 9 bases are a match to TRBD2. V dropped 5 bases and J dropped 4; count of bases not matched to a gene: 11. This CDR3 is 16 amino acids long. Germline CDR1 reads SGHNT; CDR2 reads YYREEE (reference sequence).

This chain joins TRBV29-1 and TRBJ1-1, with 7 bases matching TRBD1. Germline CDR1 is SQVTM and CDR2 is ANQGSEA. V trimming: 5 bases; J trimming: 2 bases; junction bases outside the gene matches: 2. The CDR3 spans 12 residues. CDR3 loop: CSVRQGNTEAFF. In DNA form, the CDR3 reads TGCAGCGTTAGACAGGGAAACACTGAAGCTTTCTTT.

The chain has TRBV29-1 and TRBJ1-3, with D unresolved. Trimming pared 5 bases from V and 0 bases from J, leaving 8 bases between. CDR3 length equals 13 residues. Per germline, CDR1 SQVTM and CDR2 ANQGSEA. In DNA, the CDR3 is TGCAGCGTTTTCTTTAACTCTGGAAACACCATATATTTT. Its protein product is CSVFFNSGNTIYF.

V is TRBV7-6 and J is TRBJ2-2; D gene uncertain. V was trimmed by 3 bases and J by 1 base, leaving 12 bases between them. CDR3 length: 16 amino acids. Germline CDR1 and CDR2: SGHVS and FNYEAQ. The CDR3 loop reads CASSFRYRRNTGELFF. The DNA for the CDR3 is TGTGCCAGCAGCTTCAGATACCGGAGGAACACCGGGGAGCTGTTTTTT.

The V gene is TRBV11-1, the J gene TRBJ2-7; 12 bases map to TRBD1. CDR3 length: 16 amino acids. The J segment lost 6 bases and the V segment lost 5 bases, leaving 11 bases of the junction unmatched. Germline V gene sequence: CDR1 SGHAT, CDR2 FQDESV (reference sequence). CDR3 bases: TGTGCCAGCAGCGAAGGGGGACAGGGGGCGCGAGGCGAGCAGTACTTC. Its translation: CASSEGGQGARGEQYF. The whole variable domain, remainder taken from reference TRBV11-1 and TRBJ2-7, is EAEVAQSPRYKITEKSQAVAFWCDPISGHATLYWYRQILGQGPELLVQFQDESVVDDSQLPKDRFSAERLKGVDSTLKIQPAELGDSAMYLCASSEGGQGARGEQYFGPGTRLTVT.

The chain employs TRBV3-1 and TRBJ2-1; D is undetermined. The germline gives CDR1 LGHDT, CDR2 YNNKEL (reference sequence). The CDR3 is 15 amino acids. The V and J ends lost 5 bases and 9 bases respectively, with 20 bases between them. CDR3 bases: TGTGCCAGCAGCTCCGATCCAGGCCCCACTGGTGAGCAGTTCTTC. Amino acids: CASSSDPGPTGEQFF.

In this sample, this clonotype turned up many times. CDR3 amino acids: CASSYGGQGRFGYTF. In DNA form, the CDR3 reads TGTGCCAGCAGTTACGGGGGACAGGGGAGGTTCGGCTACACCTTC. The rearrangement uses TRBV6-2 or TRBV6-3 and TRBJ1-2; 10 bases fit TRBD1. V lost 2 bases and J lost 8; bases outside the gene matches: 8. Germline V gene sequence: CDR1 MNHEY, CDR2 SVGEGT. This CDR3 is 15 amino acids long.

The sample holds many counts of this clonotype. V gene TRBV2 combines with J gene TRBJ1-2, with TRBD1 as a possible D gene (6 bases). Germline V gives CDR1 SNHLY, CDR2 FYNNEI. V lost 6 bases and J 2 bases, leaving 13 bases between the germline ends. This CDR3 comprises 14 residues. Here the CDR3 DNA reads TGTGCCAGCAGGCCCAGGGGAAGAAACTATGGCTACACCTTC. Translating it yields CASRPRGRNYGYTF. The whole variable domain, remainder taken from reference TRBV2 and TRBJ1-2, is EPEVTQTPSHQVTQMGQEVILRCVPISNHLYFYWYRQILGQKVEFLVSFYNNEISEKSEIFDDQFSVERPDGSNFTLKIRSTKLEDSAMYFCASRPRGRNYGYTFGSGTRLTVV.

V usage is TRBV19 and J usage is TRBJ1-2; 10 positions match TRBD1. Germline assignment: CDR1 LNHDA and CDR2 SQIVND (reference sequence). V gave up 5 bases and J gave up 4 bases; unmatched junction bases: 7. This CDR3 comprises 15 residues. The CDR3 loop reads CASSDGTGAFYGYTF. The CDR3 coding sequence is TGTGCCAGTAGTGACGGGACAGGGGCCTTCTATGGCTACACCTTC.

There are many counts of this clonotype. The chain combines TRBV19 with TRBJ2-2, with TRBD1 matching 7 bases. This CDR3 spans 14 amino acids. Trimming at V came to 10 bases and at J to 2 bases, leaving 7 bases not matched to a gene. Germline-derived CDR1 and CDR2 are LNHDA and SQIVND (reference sequence). The CDR3 sequence: CATQGDRNTGELFF. CDR3 coding DNA: TGTGCCACCCAGGGGGACCGTAACACCGGGGAGCTGTTTTTT.

The table lists this clonotype with a count of one. The chain carries TRBV10-2 and TRBJ1-2; a possible D gene is TRBD1 (5 bases). The V gene lost 0 bases and the J gene lost 6 bases, with 14 bases spanning the gap. Germline-derived CDR1 and CDR2 are WSHSY and SAAADI. The CDR3 sequence is 15 residues long. The CDR3 sequence: CASSESLGGRNGYTF. CDR3 nucleotide sequence: TGCGCCAGCAGTGAGTCGTTGGGGGGTAGAAATGGCTACACCTTC.

This clonotype was found many times. V usage is TRBV7-3 and J usage is TRBJ2-5; TRBD2 aligns across 9 bases. The CDR3 consists of 14 residues. V shed 5 bases and J 7 bases; nucleotides not matched to a gene: 8. The germline V gene has CDR1 SGHTA and CDR2 FQGTGA. The CDR3 nucleotides read TGTGCCAGCAGCCCGGCGGGGGGGCGTGGGACCCAGTACTTC. Protein sequence: CASSPAGGRGTQYF.

The chain combines TRBV7-3 with TRBJ2-3; D is undetermined. Germline assignment: CDR1 SGHTA and CDR2 FQGTGA. This CDR3 has 15 amino acids. The ends were cut back, 7 bases at V and 0 bases at J, with 14 bases in the middle. CDR3 amino acids: CASTEPLVSTDTQYF. Written as DNA, the CDR3 is TGTGCCAGCACTGAGCCTTTAGTTAGCACAGATACGCAGTATTTT.

The genes are TRBV29-1 and TRBJ2-2; no firm D call. CDR1 is SQVTM and CDR2 is ANQGSEA in the germline V gene. The CDR3 consists of 11 residues. Deletions cut 6 bases from V and 8 bases from J, with 10 bases between. The CDR3, as DNA: TGCAGCGTGGCCCTAGGGGGGGAGCTGTTTTTT. This codes for CSVALGGELFF.

This chain links TRBV3-1 with TRBJ2-3, with 12 bases identical to TRBD2. V lost 4 bases to trimming and J lost 5 bases; unmatched junction nucleotides: 4. This CDR3 comprises 15 residues. CDR1 LGHDT and CDR2 YNNKEL come from the germline V gene (reference sequence). CDR3 DNA: TGTGCCAGCAGCCCGCCTAGCGGGGGGGAAGATACGCAGTATTTT. Protein: CASSPPSGGEDTQYF.

In this sample, this clonotype turned up a few times. This chain links TRBV29-1 with TRBJ2-2; D remains ambiguous. Germline V gives CDR1 SQVTM, CDR2 ANQGSEA. The V gene lost 2 bases and the J gene lost 5 bases, with 6 bases spanning the gap. The CDR3 is 12 residues long. CDR3 sequence (DNA): TGCAGCGTTGAACGTGTGACCGGGGAGCTGTTTTTT. This codes for CSVERVTGELFF.